The count of the clone carrying this T cell receptor beta chain is one. Distinct nucleotide sequences in the sample also encode this CDR3. Source study methods: Amplification of reference gene primers was used by the study to estimate nucleated cell counts. Some clones are missing from TCRdb's copy, which holds only in-frame ones; the method was immunoSEQ multiplex PCR. That table gives V, J and clone size, and the DNA gave D and trimming. This repertoire shows approximately 40,000 clones, 85% to 90% found once; its top ten account for about 4%. The CDR3 is 13 residues long. V lost 6 bases, J lost 1 base, and 2 bases stayed unmatched. CDR1 is MRHNA, CDR2 SNTAGT, per germline. The data derive from a study of blood T cell repertoires in COVID-19. About the study: COVID-19 samples from acute and convalescent phases originated in the United States, Italy and Spain.

The receptor was derived from a man aged 40-49 years with COVID-19, enrolled during active disease. Sequences were obtained from peripheral blood. V and J are TRBV6-4 and TRBJ1-1, with 7 positions matching TRBD1. In nucleotides, the CDR3 is TGTGCCAGCAGCAGGACAGGGAACACTGAAGCTTTCTTT. Translated: CASSRTGNTEAFF.